These 25 T cell receptor beta chains were all obtained from the same sample, sequenced in a study of vaccination and CD4 T cells after COVID-19. Indicated treatment: roughly 10-day PBMC culture with coronavirus spike peptide pools or control peptides (ViraFEST assay). The Oncomine TCR Beta short-read assay sequenced DNA from cultured CD4+ T cells. TCRdb re-called the PCR reads through MiXCR, storing one row per CDR3 protein. The sample has around 7,000 distinct CDR3 sequences; roughly 67% are singletons. These receptors' targets are unknown. Sequenced material: CD4+ T cells from blood, cultured in vitro. The receptors here all came from a human donor who had recovered from COVID-19.

This rearrangement joins TRBV2 to TRBJ2-2; TRBD1 matches 7 bases. Germline V gene data show CDR1 as SNHLY and CDR2 as FYNNEI. J lost 7 bases, V lost 6 bases, and 11 bases had no gene match. This CDR3 comprises 15 residues. DNA of the CDR3: TGTGCCAGCAGGGTTGAGGGGGCGTATGGCGGGGAGCTGTTTTTT. Amino acids: CASRVEGAYGGELFF.

The gene calls are TRBV2 and TRBJ1-2, with 10 bases identical to TRBD1. This CDR3 has 14 amino acids. CDR1 and CDR2 from the germline V gene are SNHLY and FYNNEI. The junction had 7 bases not matched to a gene; V was cut back by 7 bases and J by 5 bases. The CDR3 region is CASNTGQGIYGYTF. DNA of the CDR3: TGTGCCAGCAACACGGGACAGGGGATATATGGCTACACCTTC.

This clonotype appeared a few times. This chain links TRBV20-1 with TRBJ2-4; no reliable D call. V lost 1 base and J 0 bases, leaving 10 bases between the germline ends. The CDR3 length is 15 residues. Germline V gene lookup returns CDR1 DFQATT and CDR2 SNEGSKA (reference sequence). In DNA, the CDR3 is TGCAGTGCTAGAGCAGTGGCGGAAGCCAAAAACATTCAGTACTTC. Translated, it gives CSARAVAEAKNIQYF.

The V and J genes are TRBV20-1 and TRBJ2-7, with D unclear. CDR1 is DFQATT and CDR2 is SNEGSKA in the germline V gene (reference sequence). This CDR3 contains 13 residues. V was clipped by 0 bases and J by 2 bases, with 8 bases between them. The CDR3 loop reads CSARDPGTYEQYF. For the CDR3, the DNA is TGCAGTGCTAGAGATCCTGGGACCTACGAGCAGTACTTC.

The CDR3 protein is CASNSDRFLNQPQHF. DNA for the CDR3: TGTGCCAGCAACTCGGACAGATTCCTCAATCAGCCCCAGCATTTT. The V call is TRBV6-2 or TRBV6-3, the J call TRBJ1-5, with D possibly TRBD1 on 6 matching bases. With 7 bases removed from V and 3 bases from J, the gap between germline ends came to 16 bases. CDR3 length: 15 residues. Germline V gene sequence: CDR1 MNHEY, CDR2 SVGEGT.

The rearrangement links TRBV20-1 to TRBJ2-7; 9 bases match TRBD2. V was pared by 5 bases and J by 2 bases, with 19 bases of the junction left unmatched. Germline CDR1 and CDR2: DFQATT and SNEGSKA (reference sequence). This CDR3 region has 18 residues. The CDR3 DNA sequence: TGCAGTGCTGGGGGTATATTAGCGGGGGTCACCCGACCCTACGAGCAGTACTTC. It yields the protein CSAGGILAGVTRPYEQYF.

The chain carries TRBV20-1 and TRBJ1-1; D is possibly TRBD1 (6 bases). The length of the CDR3 is 12 residues. CDR1 is DFQATT, CDR2 SNEGSKA, per germline (reference sequence). With 5 bases removed from V and 8 bases from J, the gap between germline ends came to 15 bases. CDR3 sequence: CSAVDRNPEAFF. The CDR3 nucleotides are TGCAGTGCTGTCGACAGGAATCCCGAAGCTTTCTTT.

There are a few counts of this clonotype. The chain carries TRBV5-4 and TRBJ1-2; D might be TRBD1 (5 bases). Trimming removed 6 bases at V and 6 bases at J, with 15 bases between. The CDR3 runs to 13 residues. Germline V gene lookup returns CDR1 SGHNT and CDR2 YYREEE (reference sequence). CDR3 sequence: CASKVPGFDGYTF. CDR3 in DNA: TGTGCCAGCAAGGTACCAGGGTTTGATGGCTACACCTTC.

Only one count was recorded for this clonotype. The chain carries TRBV24-1 and TRBJ2-5; possible D gene TRBD1, 5 bases. This CDR3 has 13 amino acids. V was pared by 9 bases and J by 1 base, with 11 bases between. The germline CDR1 and CDR2 sequences are KGHDR and SFDVKD. Here the CDR3 DNA reads TGTGCCACCGCCAGAAGGGGCCAAGAGACCCAGTACTTC. Protein sequence: CATARRGQETQYF.

This chain joins TRBV2 and TRBJ2-3; D is uncertain. CDR1 is SNHLY and CDR2 is FYNNEI in the germline V gene. Trimming pared 6 bases from V and 0 bases from J, leaving 4 bases between. The CDR3 covers 12 residues. The CDR3 is CASRTSTDTQYF. In nucleotides, the CDR3 is TGTGCCAGCAGAACTAGCACAGATACGCAGTATTTT.

The chain couples TRBV4-1 to TRBJ2-4, with 11 bases fitting TRBD1. The CDR3 length is 16 residues. Germline-derived CDR1 and CDR2 are MGHRA and YSYEKL. With 5 bases clipped from V and 2 bases from J, the junction kept 5 bases outside the gene matches. The CDR3 loop is CASSAGQGATKNIQYF. The CDR3 DNA reads as TGCGCCAGCAGCGCAGGACAGGGGGCTACCAAAAACATTCAGTACTTC.

The chain uses TRBV4-1 and TRBJ2-5; D possibly corresponds to TRBD2 (5 bases). The V and J ends lost 1 base and 9 bases respectively, with 9 bases between them. The CDR3 consists of 12 residues. CDR1 and CDR2 from the germline V gene are MGHRA and YSYEKL. The CDR3 region has the DNA TGCGCCAGCAGCCAAGTTTCCGGGGCCCAGTACTTC. It yields the protein CASSQVSGAQYF.

This clonotype was detected only a few times. This rearrangement joins TRBV15 to TRBJ2-5; 9 bases map to TRBD2. The CDR3 length is 20 residues. CDR1 is LNHNV and CDR2 is YYDKDF in the germline V gene (reference sequence). The ends lost 4 bases at V and 0 bases at J; junction bases unmatched: 18. The CDR3 coding sequence is TGTGCCACCAGCACGCCTGTACCGAGCGGGGGGCTGCAGTACCAAGAGACCCAGTACTTC. Protein product: CATSTPVPSGGLQYQETQYF.

The rearrangement links TRBV20-1 to TRBJ1-5, with a possible D match to TRBD1 (6 bases). The germline CDR1 and CDR2 sequences are DFQATT and SNEGSKA (reference sequence). The CDR3 sequence is 13 residues long. V shed 4 bases and J shed 4 bases, with 11 bases lying between them. CDR3 sequence reads: CSATTGRNQPQHF. The CDR3 nucleotides read TGCAGTGCTACAACAGGGAGGAATCAGCCCCAGCATTTT.

The chain carries TRBV28 and TRBJ1-5; the match to TRBD1 covers 10 bases. J gave up 5 bases and V 2 bases, and 3 bases lay outside the gene matches. Germline CDR1 and CDR2: MDHEN and SYDVKM. The CDR3 contains 15 residues. The CDR3 coding sequence is TGTGCCAGCAGTTTAGGGACAGGGGAGCATCAGCCCCAGCATTTT. It is translated as CASSLGTGEHQPQHF. Complete variable domain (other parts from reference TRBV28 and TRBJ1-5): DVKVTQSSRYLVKRTGEKVFLECVQDMDHENMFWYRQDPGLGLRLIYFSYDVKMKEKGDIPEGYSVSREKKERFSLILESASTNQTSMYLCASSLGTGEHQPQHFGDGTRLSIL.

V gene TRBV24-1 combines with J gene TRBJ1-5; D remains unclear. Germline V CDR1 and CDR2: KGHDR, SFDVKD. CDR3 length: 13 amino acids. V gave up 3 bases and J gave up 3 bases, with 5 bases separating them. CDR3 region: CATSDNPNQPQHF. CDR3 nucleotide sequence: TGTGCCACCAGTGATAATCCCAATCAGCCCCAGCATTTT.

The chain couples TRBV11-3 to TRBJ2-2; D is perhaps TRBD1 (5 bases). CDR1 is SGHNT and CDR2 is YENEEA in the germline V gene. This CDR3 is 16 amino acids long. V was trimmed by 1 base and J by 5 bases, leaving 14 bases between them. In DNA form, the CDR3 reads TGTGCCAGCAGCTTAGGGCGTCTGAAGGGGACCGGGGAGCTGTTTTTT. It codes for CASSLGRLKGTGELFF.

The chain links TRBV20-1 to TRBJ1-1; 12 bases are shared with TRBD1. Per the germline V gene, CDR1 is DFQATT and CDR2 is SNEGSKA (reference sequence). This CDR3 region has 16 residues. Trimming cost V 6 bases and J 5 bases; bases outside gene matches: 13. The CDR3 DNA sequence: TGCAGTGCCGCCAAGACCGGGACAGGGGGCGGGACTGAAGCTTTCTTT. Translating gives CSAAKTGTGGGTEAFF.

The chain has TRBV11-3 and TRBJ2-3; TRBD2 matches at 12 bases. Germline trimming cut 5 bases from V and 5 bases from J; bases unmatched to any gene: 8. The germline V gene has CDR1 SGHNT and CDR2 YENEEA. The CDR3 is 16 residues long. The CDR3 DNA reads as TGTGCCAGCAGCGGGAGACTAGCGGGAGTGGAAGATACGCAGTATTTT. It codes for CASSGRLAGVEDTQYF.

J is TRBJ1-2 and V is TRBV6-2 or TRBV6-3, with D possibly TRBD1 on 6 matching bases. From germline, CDR1 is MNHEY and CDR2 SVGEGT. V lost 6 bases and J 5 bases, leaving 16 bases between the germline ends. The CDR3 sequence is 14 residues long. The CDR3 protein is CASRWSDREYGYTF. DNA of the CDR3: TGTGCCAGCAGATGGTCGGACAGAGAATATGGCTACACCTTC.

The chain employs TRBV7-2 and TRBJ2-3; D gene unclear. CDR1 and CDR2 from the germline V gene are SGHTA and FQGNSA. The CDR3 loop spans 15 amino acids. V dropped 4 bases and J dropped 4 bases, with 15 bases sitting between them. The CDR3 sequence is CASSSTSVLPDTQYF. The CDR3 DNA is TGTGCCAGCAGCTCCACTTCGGTCCTCCCAGATACGCAGTATTTT.

The CDR3 is CASSSDRAGTQYF. Written as DNA, the CDR3 is TGTGCCAGCAGCTCTGACAGGGCCGGGACCCAGTACTTC. The genes are TRBV7-3 and TRBJ2-5; TRBD1 matches at 7 bases. The CDR3 runs 13 residues. Germline V gene lookup returns CDR1 SGHTA and CDR2 FQGTGA. The V and J ends lost 4 bases and 7 bases, in that order; junction bases with no gene match: 6.

This rearrangement joins TRBV30 to TRBJ2-3, with D unclear. This CDR3 spans 11 amino acids. Germline V CDR1 and CDR2: GTSNPN, SVGIG (reference sequence). Trimming shortened V by 2 bases and J by 5 bases, and 5 bases separated the two germline ends. The CDR3 is CAWSWGDTQYF. The CDR3 DNA follows: TGTGCCTGGAGTTGGGGAGATACGCAGTATTTT.

J is TRBJ2-7 and V is TRBV11-2; the D is unclear. CDR1 is SGHAT, CDR2 FQNNGV, per germline. The length of the CDR3 is 15 residues. Trimming removed 8 bases at V and 1 base at J, with 18 bases between. The CDR3 DNA reads as TGTGCCAGCCTTACCTCCCTAGACGGGTCCTACGAGCAGTACTTC. It translates to CASLTSLDGSYEQYF. Combining the CDR3 with reference TRBV11-2 and TRBJ2-7 gives the whole variable domain EAGVAQSPRYKIIEKRQSVAFWCNPISGHATLYWYQQILGQGPKLLIQFQNNGVVDDSQLPKDRFSAERLKGVDSTLKIQPAKLEDSAVYLCASLTSLDGSYEQYFGPGTRLTVT.

This clonotype was seen just once. The chain couples TRBV7-2 to TRBJ1-2, with D possibly being TRBD1 (5 bases). This CDR3 spans 15 amino acids. V was pared by 5 bases and J by 4 bases, with 17 bases between. Germline V CDR1 and CDR2: SGHTA, FQGNSA. CDR3 amino acids: CASSPARQGFYGYTF. The CDR3 bases are TGTGCCAGCAGCCCCGCCAGGCAGGGATTCTATGGCTACACCTTC. Looking up the rest from reference TRBV7-2 and TRBJ1-2 gives the full variable domain: GAGVSQSPSNKVTEKGKDVELRCDPISGHTALYWYRQSLGQGLEFLIYFQGNSAPDKSGLPSDRFSAERTGGSVSTLTIQRTQQEDSAVYLCASSPARQGFYGYTFGSGTRLTVV.